This T cell receptor beta chain was recorded in a study of control samples from healthy donors and cancer patients (dated by TCRdb to the early 2020s). This clone was seen only once. Its antigen is not yet known. Qualities for individual bases were not recorded, and no much larger clone is one base off. The library was obtained by the immunoSEQ multiplex PCR assay. Here the immuneACCESS table is served through TCRdb, limited to in-frame sequences with V and J called. Missing clones are a known gap in these copies; in checked studies unresolved V genes cover under half, and the rest lacks a known reason. The sample profile shows around 140,000 clones; more than 80% of them were found once. 2% to 3% of the sample is held by the ten biggest clonotypes. The CDR3 runs 13 residues from the cysteine to the phenylalanine. Only the CDR3 DNA stays, 39 bases, in frame from base 1. V and J are trimmed by 6 bases and 4 bases, and the gene matches miss 4 bases of the junction. From the germline V gene, CDR1 is MDHEN and CDR2 is SYDVKM.

This clonotype originated in a man aged 40-55 years in good health. The sequencing sample was made of blood. The rearrangement combines TRBV28 with TRBJ1-2; 8 middle bases align to TRBD1. The nucleotide sequence is TGTGCCAGCAGGCGACAGGGGCCCTATGGCTACACCTTC. It encodes CASRRQGPYGYTF.